A single sample is the source of the 29 T cell receptor beta chains below, sequenced in a study of cytomegalovirus exposure and HLA in healthy donors. This PCR relied on a set of 60 Vbeta primers and 13 Jbeta primers. Only in-frame clones appear in the TCRdb table, and some are missing; sequencing was by immunoSEQ multiplex PCR. The sample yields roughly 200,000 clones, about 80% seen once. The specimen sequenced was PBMCs. Receptor source: a woman aged 55-69 years in good health and CMV-seropositive.

This chain uses TRBV27 with TRBJ2-7, with TRBD1 matching over 8 bases. Looked up from germline, CDR1 is MNHEY and CDR2 is SMNVEV (reference sequence). CDR3 size: 15 residues. V gave up 6 bases and J gave up 6 bases; unmatched junction bases: 13. The CDR3 spells CASSPDWTGSREQYF. CDR3 bases: TGTGCCAGCAGCCCCGATTGGACAGGGAGCCGCGAGCAGTACTTC.

This clone is a singleton in its sample. The chain recombines TRBV14 with TRBJ2-1; D is ambiguous. CDR1 is SGHDN, CDR2 FVKESK, per germline. V was cut by 0 bases and J by 0 bases, with 9 bases left in between. CDR3 length: 16 amino acids. CDR3 in DNA: TGTGCCAGCAGCCAAGATCAGTATACCTCCTACAATGAGCAGTTCTTC. It is translated as CASSQDQYTSYNEQFF.

The chain joins TRBV28 to TRBJ1-2; D might be TRBD1 (6 bases). Germline-derived CDR1 and CDR2 are MDHEN and SYDVKM. V shed 6 bases and J shed 3 bases, with 11 bases lying between them. The CDR3 runs to 13 residues. The CDR3 sequence is CASSRAGDYGYTF. DNA for the CDR3: TGTGCCAGCAGCCGCGCAGGGGACTATGGCTACACCTTC.

V gene TRBV28 combines with J gene TRBJ2-2; D is uncertain. This CDR3 spans 13 amino acids. CDR1 and CDR2 from the germline V gene are MDHEN and SYDVKM. The V end was cut by 6 bases, the J end by 4 bases, with 9 bases between. The CDR3, as DNA: TGTGCCAGCAGCCCCTACAGCACCGGGGAGCTGTTTTTT. Protein sequence: CASSPYSTGELFF.

The rearrangement joins TRBV10-1 to TRBJ1-1; 8 bases line up with TRBD1. Unmatched junction bases numbered 11, after V lost 5 bases and J lost 3 bases. This CDR3 region has 16 residues. Germline-derived CDR1 and CDR2 are WNHNN and SYGVQD (reference sequence). CDR3 sequence reads: CASSKDRVYRDTEAFF. The CDR3 DNA follows: TGCGCCAGCAGTAAGGACAGGGTATATCGGGACACTGAAGCTTTCTTT.

The chain combines TRBV9 with TRBJ1-1; 10 positions agree with TRBD1. CDR1 SGDLS and CDR2 YYNGEE come from the germline V gene. V was clipped by 2 bases and J by 5 bases; unmatched bases: 12. The CDR3 extends over 17 amino acids. CDR3 protein: CASSVPGQGLVRTEAFF. CDR3 DNA sequence: TGTGCCAGCAGCGTCCCGGGACAGGGGTTAGTTCGGACTGAAGCTTTCTTT.

The chain employs TRBV7-3 and TRBJ2-1, with 13 bases fitting TRBD2. V shed 5 bases, J shed 4 bases, and the junction held 11 bases outside the gene matches. The CDR3 consists of 18 residues. CDR1 is SGHTA, CDR2 FQGTGA, per germline. The CDR3 sequence is CASSPGWGTSGVYNEQFF. As DNA, the CDR3 is TGTGCCAGCAGCCCGGGTTGGGGGACTAGCGGGGTTTACAATGAGCAGTTCTTC.

There are a few counts of this clone. The V and J genes are TRBV29-1 and TRBJ1-1, with 9 nucleotides matching TRBD1. The CDR3 runs to 13 residues. CDR1 SQVTM and CDR2 ANQGSEA come from the germline V gene. V lost 6 bases, J lost 1 base, and 3 bases stayed unmatched. The CDR3 spells CSVQGQGNTEAFF. The CDR3 DNA reads as TGCAGCGTGCAGGGACAGGGGAACACTGAAGCTTTCTTT.

This chain connects TRBV7-9 to TRBJ1-4; the D gene is possibly TRBD1 (6 bases). V lost 5 bases and J lost 6, with 16 bases in between. The CDR3 is 15 residues long. Per germline, CDR1 SEHNR and CDR2 FQNEAQ (reference sequence). The CDR3 coding sequence is TGTGCCAGCAGCGGCAGGGGTTCCGTGGATGAAAAACTGTTTTTT. Amino acid sequence: CASSGRGSVDEKLFF.

The V call is TRBV5-4, the J call TRBJ1-4; TRBD1 aligns across 10 bases. The junction had 4 bases not matched to a gene; V was cut back by 0 bases and J by 8 bases. CDR1 and CDR2 (germline): SGHNT, YYREEE (reference sequence). This CDR3 has 15 residues. This chain's CDR3 is CASSLEDRGEEKLFF. CDR3 DNA: TGTGCCAGCAGCTTGGAGGACAGGGGGGAAGAAAAACTGTTTTTT.

A word on this clone: In the same sample, other DNA sequences code for this CDR3. Here the CDR3 DNA reads TGTGCCAGCAGCTTACAGGCCACGAACACTGAAGCTTTCTTT. It encodes CASSLQATNTEAFF. This sequence joins TRBV7-3 and TRBJ1-1; D is uncertain. CDR1 is SGHTA, CDR2 FQGTGA, per germline. The CDR3 covers 14 residues. V shed 2 bases and J shed 1 base, with 8 bases lying between them.

The V call is TRBV10-3, the J call TRBJ2-7, with TRBD2 matching 8 bases. The germline CDR1 and CDR2 sequences are ENHRY and SYGVKD. V shed 3 bases, J shed 3 bases, and the junction held 13 bases outside the gene matches. The CDR3 loop spans 17 amino acids. The CDR3: CAISELGAGGSIYEQYF. CDR3 DNA: TGTGCCATCAGTGAACTGGGGGCGGGGGGCTCTATCTACGAGCAGTACTTC.

This clone was recorded once. The chain combines TRBV19 with TRBJ1-5, with TRBD1 identical over 7 bases. CDR1 and CDR2 from the germline V gene are LNHDA and SQIVND (reference sequence). Unmatched junction bases numbered 5, after V lost 6 bases and J lost 3 bases. The CDR3 totals 14 residues. The CDR3 is CASRQGLDNQPQHF. The CDR3 DNA follows: TGTGCCAGTAGACAGGGGCTCGACAATCAGCCCCAGCATTTT.

The genes are TRBV11-2 and TRBJ2-7, with 7 bases lining up with TRBD1. The ends lost 5 bases at V and 1 base at J; junction bases unmatched: 8. The CDR3 is 15 amino acids. Looked up from germline, CDR1 is SGHAT and CDR2 is FQNNGV. CDR3 sequence: CASSLDRDSSYEQYF. The CDR3 DNA sequence: TGTGCCAGCAGCCTCGACAGGGATTCTTCCTACGAGCAGTACTTC. Looking up the rest from reference TRBV11-2 and TRBJ2-7 gives the full variable domain: EAGVAQSPRYKIIEKRQSVAFWCNPISGHATLYWYQQILGQGPKLLIQFQNNGVVDDSQLPKDRFSAERLKGVDSTLKIQPAKLEDSAVYLCASSLDRDSSYEQYFGPGTRLTVT.

The rearrangement joins TRBV7-2 to TRBJ2-7; D gene unclear. Trimming took off 1 base at V and 5 bases at J, with 12 bases between the two ends. The CDR3 covers 14 residues. Looked up from germline, CDR1 is SGHTA and CDR2 is FQGNSA. The CDR3 sequence is CASSLDGYRDEQYF. In nucleotides, the CDR3 is TGTGCCAGCAGCTTAGACGGGTATCGGGACGAGCAGTACTTC.

The gene calls are TRBV28 and TRBJ2-7; TRBD2 matches 7 bases. Germline trimming cut 8 bases from V and 0 bases from J; bases unmatched to any gene: 7. From germline, CDR1 is MDHEN and CDR2 SYDVKM. The CDR3 length is 14 residues. This chain's CDR3 is CASPPPGGSYEQYF. For the CDR3, the DNA is TGTGCCAGCCCCCCTCCGGGGGGCTCCTACGAGCAGTACTTC.

Concerning this clone itself: Germline is not matched at one junction end, which may reflect a read error. The chain links TRBV28 to TRBJ1-3; D is uncertain. Germline loops: CDR1 MDHEN, CDR2 SYDVKM. The CDR3 extends over 14 amino acids. Here the CDR3 DNA reads TGTGCCAGCACTTTACCCTCCTCTGGAAACACCATATATTTT. Amino acid sequence: CASTLPSSGNTIYF.

The chain uses TRBV6-4 and TRBJ1-5; D call uncertain. CDR1 and CDR2 from the germline V gene are MRHNA and SNTAGT. The CDR3 has 13 amino acids. The V end lost 4 bases, the J end lost 5 bases, and 9 bases lay between the germline ends. The CDR3 sequence: CASSALPYQPQHF. Here the CDR3 DNA reads TGTGCCAGCAGTGCCCTACCATATCAGCCCCAGCATTTT.

The chain carries TRBV18 and TRBJ1-1, with 7 bases identical to TRBD1. The CDR3 has 16 residues. J gave up 0 bases and V 1 base, and 5 bases lay outside the gene matches. CDR1 is KGHSH, CDR2 LQKENI, per germline. Written as DNA, the CDR3 is TGTGCCAGCTCACCACAGGGGGCGGCTCTGAACACTGAAGCTTTCTTT. Encoded protein: CASSPQGAALNTEAFF. The whole variable domain, filled in from reference TRBV18 and TRBJ1-1, reads NAGVMQNPRHLVRRRGQEARLRCSPMKGHSHVYWYRQLPEEGLKFMVYLQKENIIDESGMPKERFSAEFPKEGPSILRIQQVVRGDSAAYFCASSPQGAALNTEAFFGQGTRLTVV.

This sequence joins TRBV30 and TRBJ1-6; 8 nucleotides agree with TRBD1. This CDR3 has 16 residues. V dropped 0 bases and J dropped 7; count of bases not matched to a gene: 8. Germline loops: CDR1 GTSNPN, CDR2 SVGIG (reference sequence). The CDR3 sequence is CAWSVKGRGRNSPLHF. Here the CDR3 DNA reads TGTGCCTGGAGTGTAAAGGGCAGGGGGCGGAATTCACCCCTCCACTTT.

This clone is a singleton in its sample. V and J are TRBV5-1 and TRBJ2-5, with 7 bases matching TRBD1. This CDR3 is built from 16 residues. J was trimmed by 2 bases and V by 4 bases; bases with no gene match: 11. Germline V CDR1 and CDR2: SGHRS, YFSETQ. CDR3 DNA: TGCGCCAGCAGCCTTAAAAGGACAGGTCCACAAGAGACCCAGTACTTC. Protein: CASSLKRTGPQETQYF. The variable domain in full, with the rest retrieved from reference TRBV5-1 and TRBJ2-5, is KAGVTQTPRYLIKTRGQQVTLSCSPISGHRSVSWYQQTPGQGLQFLFEYFSETQRNKGNFPGRFSGRQFSNSRSEMNVSTLELGDSALYLCASSLKRTGPQETQYFGPGTRLLVL.

V gene TRBV7-9 combines with J gene TRBJ2-4, with TRBD2 matching 14 bases. Germline CDR1 SEHNR, CDR2 FQNEAQ (reference sequence). Trimming took 4 bases from V and 3 from J; bases not matched to a gene: 11. The CDR3 runs 19 residues. CDR3: CASSYRPGLAGEGKNIQYF. The CDR3 DNA follows: TGTGCCAGCAGCTATCGACCGGGACTAGCGGGAGAGGGCAAAAACATTCAGTACTTC.

This sequence joins TRBV5-4 and TRBJ1-1, with 7 bases fitting TRBD1. Germline CDR1 SGHNT, CDR2 YYREEE (reference sequence). The V gene end was trimmed by 6 bases and the J gene end by 4 bases; junction bases not matched to a gene: 12. The CDR3 has 15 residues. The CDR3 loop is CASTPPTGRGTEAFF. CDR3 in DNA: TGTGCCAGCACCCCCCCGACAGGGCGGGGCACTGAAGCTTTCTTT.

The V and J genes are TRBV18 and TRBJ2-7, with 7 nucleotides matching TRBD1. There are 14 residues in the CDR3. V was clipped by 5 bases and J by 6 bases; unmatched bases: 10. In germline, CDR1 is KGHSH, CDR2 LQKENI. In DNA, the CDR3 is TGTGCCAGCTCAACCCGACAGGGACGTCTCGAGCAGTACTTC. It yields the protein CASSTRQGRLEQYF.

This rearrangement joins TRBV18 to TRBJ2-7; maybe TRBD1 (6 bases). Germline V gene data show CDR1 as KGHSH and CDR2 as LQKENI. The length of the CDR3 is 16 residues. V dropped 8 bases and J dropped 2 bases, with 22 bases sitting between them. The CDR3 DNA sequence: TGTGCCAGCCACGAACAGGCAGGGGCCGGGGCCTACGAGCAGTACTTC. Amino acid sequence: CASHEQAGAGAYEQYF.

The V gene is TRBV7-9, the J gene TRBJ2-7; D possibly corresponds to TRBD1 (5 bases). Trimming shortened V by 1 base and J by 7 bases, and 20 bases separated the two germline ends. Looked up from germline, CDR1 is SEHNR and CDR2 is FQNEAQ (reference sequence). CDR3 length: 16 amino acids. The CDR3 nucleotides read TGTGCCAGCAGCTTAGTCGCAGGGCCCCCTCCTTGGGAGCAGTACTTC. It codes for CASSLVAGPPPWEQYF.

This clone was seen once. The junction and the germline gene differ at one end; a read error may be behind it. The gene calls are TRBV11-1 and TRBJ2-6, with a tentative D call TRBD1 (5 bases). This CDR3 comprises 15 residues. Germline values: CDR1 SGHAT, CDR2 FQDESV (reference sequence). The CDR3 coding sequence is TGTGCCAGCAGCTTGAACAGAGCTGGGGCCAACGGCCTGACTTTC. It translates to CASSLNRAGANGLTF. The variable domain in full, completed from reference TRBV11-1 and TRBJ2-6, reads EAEVAQSPRYKITEKSQAVAFWCDPISGHATLYWYRQILGQGPELLVQFQDESVVDDSQLPKDRFSAERLKGVDSTLKIQPAELGDSAMYLCASSLNRAGANGLTFGAGSRLTVL.

This sequence joins TRBV28 and TRBJ1-1; maybe TRBD1 (5 bases). This CDR3 has 15 amino acids. V was cut by 6 bases and J by 0 bases, with 14 bases left in between. Germline CDR1 MDHEN, CDR2 SYDVKM. DNA for the CDR3: TGTGCCAGCAGGGGGGGTAAGGCCTTGAACACTGAAGCTTTCTTT. The encoded protein is CASRGGKALNTEAFF.

CDR3 sequence: CAIGQGQGVGYEQYF. CDR3 in DNA: TGTGCCATCGGACAGGGACAGGGAGTAGGCTACGAGCAGTACTTC. V gene TRBV10-3 combines with J gene TRBJ2-7; 9 bases line up with TRBD1. The CDR3 spans 15 residues. Germline V lookup: CDR1 ENHRY, CDR2 SYGVKD. Unmatched junction bases numbered 11, after V lost 8 bases and J lost 3 bases.